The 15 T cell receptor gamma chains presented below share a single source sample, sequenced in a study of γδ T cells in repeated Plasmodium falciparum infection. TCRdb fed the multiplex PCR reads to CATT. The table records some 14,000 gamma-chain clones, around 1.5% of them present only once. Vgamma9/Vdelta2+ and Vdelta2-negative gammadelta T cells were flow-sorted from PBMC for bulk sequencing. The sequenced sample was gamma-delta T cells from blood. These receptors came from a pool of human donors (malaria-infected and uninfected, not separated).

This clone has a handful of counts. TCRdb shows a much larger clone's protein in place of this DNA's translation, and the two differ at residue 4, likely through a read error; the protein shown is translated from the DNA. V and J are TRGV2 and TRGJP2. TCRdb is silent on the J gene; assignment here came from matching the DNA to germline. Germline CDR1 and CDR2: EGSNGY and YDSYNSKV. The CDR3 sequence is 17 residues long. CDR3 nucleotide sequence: TGTGCCACCCGGGACGGGCCAGATCCCGTTAGTGATTGGATCAAGACGTTT. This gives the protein CATRDGPDPVSDWIKTF.

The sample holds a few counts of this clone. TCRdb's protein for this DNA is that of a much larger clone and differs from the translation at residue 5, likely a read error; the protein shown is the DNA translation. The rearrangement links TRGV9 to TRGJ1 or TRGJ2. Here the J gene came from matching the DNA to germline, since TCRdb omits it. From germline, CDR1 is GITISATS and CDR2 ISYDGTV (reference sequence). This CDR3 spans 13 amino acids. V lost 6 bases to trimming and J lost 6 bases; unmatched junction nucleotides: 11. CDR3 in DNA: TGTGCCTTGTGGATGCGGCCTTTTTATAAGAAACTCTTT. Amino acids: CALWMRPFYKKLF.

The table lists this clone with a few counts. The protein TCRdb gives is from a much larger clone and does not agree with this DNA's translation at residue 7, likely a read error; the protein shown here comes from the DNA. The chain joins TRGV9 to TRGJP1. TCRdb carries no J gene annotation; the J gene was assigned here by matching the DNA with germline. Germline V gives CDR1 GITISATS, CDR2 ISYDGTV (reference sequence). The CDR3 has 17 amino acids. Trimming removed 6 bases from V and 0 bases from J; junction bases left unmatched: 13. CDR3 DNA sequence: TGTGCCTTGTGGATCAAATCCCCTCATACCACTGGTTGGTTCAAGATATTT. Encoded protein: CALWIKSPHTTGWFKIF.

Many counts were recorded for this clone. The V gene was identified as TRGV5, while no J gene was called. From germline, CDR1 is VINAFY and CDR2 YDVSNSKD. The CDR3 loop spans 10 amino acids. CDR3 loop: CATWDRLAVF. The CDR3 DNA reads TGTGCCACCTGGGACAGGCTCGCAGTCTTT.

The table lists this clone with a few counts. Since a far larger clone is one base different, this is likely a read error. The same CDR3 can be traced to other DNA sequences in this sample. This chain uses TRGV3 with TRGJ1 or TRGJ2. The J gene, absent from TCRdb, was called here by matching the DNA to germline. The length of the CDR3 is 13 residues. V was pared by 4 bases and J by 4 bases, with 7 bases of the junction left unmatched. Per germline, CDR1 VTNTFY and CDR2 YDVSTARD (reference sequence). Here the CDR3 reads CATWELLYYKKLF. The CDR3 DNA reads TGTGCCACCTGGGAGTTATTGTATTATAAGAAACTCTTT.

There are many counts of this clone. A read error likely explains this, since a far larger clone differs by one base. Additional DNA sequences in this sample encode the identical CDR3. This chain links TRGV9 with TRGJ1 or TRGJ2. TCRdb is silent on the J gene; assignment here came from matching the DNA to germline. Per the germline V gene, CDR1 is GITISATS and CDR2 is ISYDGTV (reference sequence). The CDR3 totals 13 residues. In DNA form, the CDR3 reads TGTGCCTTGTGGGAGCTCAATTATTACAAGAAACTCTTT. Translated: CALWELNYYKKLF.

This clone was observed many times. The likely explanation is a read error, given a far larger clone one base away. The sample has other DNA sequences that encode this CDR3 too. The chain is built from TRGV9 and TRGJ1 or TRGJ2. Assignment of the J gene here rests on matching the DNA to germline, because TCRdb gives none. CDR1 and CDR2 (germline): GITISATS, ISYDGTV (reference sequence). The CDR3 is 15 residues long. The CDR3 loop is CALWEPTQNYYKKLF. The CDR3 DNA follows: TGTGCCCTGTGGGAGCCTACGCAGAATTATTATAAGAAACTCTTT.

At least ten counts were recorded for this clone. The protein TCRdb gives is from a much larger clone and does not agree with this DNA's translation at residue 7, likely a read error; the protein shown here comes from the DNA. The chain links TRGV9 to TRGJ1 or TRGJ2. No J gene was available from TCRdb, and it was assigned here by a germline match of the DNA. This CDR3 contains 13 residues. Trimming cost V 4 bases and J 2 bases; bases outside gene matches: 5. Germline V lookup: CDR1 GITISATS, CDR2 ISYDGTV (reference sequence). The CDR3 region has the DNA TGTGCCTTGTGGGATTCGGATTATTATAAGAAACTCTTT. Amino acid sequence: CALWDSDYYKKLF.

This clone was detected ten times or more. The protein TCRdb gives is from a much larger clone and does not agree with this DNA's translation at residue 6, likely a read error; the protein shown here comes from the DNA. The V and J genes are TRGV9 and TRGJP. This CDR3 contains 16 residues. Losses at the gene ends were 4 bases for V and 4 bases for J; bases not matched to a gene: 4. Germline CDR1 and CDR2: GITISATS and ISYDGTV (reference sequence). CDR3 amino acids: CALWDGQELGKKIKVF. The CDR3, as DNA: TGTGCCTTGTGGGACGGCCAAGAGTTGGGCAAAAAAATCAAGGTATTT.

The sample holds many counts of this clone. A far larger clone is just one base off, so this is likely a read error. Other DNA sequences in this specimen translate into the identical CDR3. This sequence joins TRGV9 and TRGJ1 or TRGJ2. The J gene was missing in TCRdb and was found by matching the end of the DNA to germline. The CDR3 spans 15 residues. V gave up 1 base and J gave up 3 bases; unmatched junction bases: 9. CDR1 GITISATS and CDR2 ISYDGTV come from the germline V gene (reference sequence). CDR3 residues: CALWEVFPAYYKKLF. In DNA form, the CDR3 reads TGTGCCTTGTGGGAGGTATTCCCTGCTTATTATAAGAAACTCTTT.

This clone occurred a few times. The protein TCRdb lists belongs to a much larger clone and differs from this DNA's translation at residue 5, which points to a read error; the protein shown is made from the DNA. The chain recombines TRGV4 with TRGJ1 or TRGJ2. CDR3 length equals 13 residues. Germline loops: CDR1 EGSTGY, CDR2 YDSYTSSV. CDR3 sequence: CATWYGPRYKKLF. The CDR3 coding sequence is TGTGCCACCTGGTATGGGCCAAGGTATAAGAAACTCTTT.

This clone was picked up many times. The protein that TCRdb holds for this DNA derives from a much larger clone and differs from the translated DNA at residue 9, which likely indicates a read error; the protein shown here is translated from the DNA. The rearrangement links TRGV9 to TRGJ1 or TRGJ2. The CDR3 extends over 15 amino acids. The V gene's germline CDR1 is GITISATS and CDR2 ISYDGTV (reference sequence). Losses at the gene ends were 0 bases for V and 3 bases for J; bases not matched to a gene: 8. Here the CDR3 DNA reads TGTGCCTTGTGGGAGGTGTTCCCTGTTTATTATAAGAAACTCTTT. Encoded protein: CALWEVFPVYYKKLF.

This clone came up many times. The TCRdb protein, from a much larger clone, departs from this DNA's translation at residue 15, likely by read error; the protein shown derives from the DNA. CDR3 sequence (DNA): TGTGCCTTGTGGGAGGTGCAAGTTGGGTTGGGCAAAAAAATCAGGGTATTT. Amino acids: CALWEVQVGLGKKIRVF. J gene calling gave no result, while the V gene is TRGV9. Germline CDR1 is GITISATS and CDR2 is ISYDGTV (reference sequence). The CDR3 loop spans 17 amino acids.

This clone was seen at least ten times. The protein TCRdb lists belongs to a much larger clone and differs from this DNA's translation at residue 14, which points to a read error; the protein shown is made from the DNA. The CDR3: CALWEDHQELGKKSKVF. CDR3 in DNA: TGTGCCTTGTGGGAGGATCATCAAGAGTTGGGCAAAAAAAGCAAGGTATTT. This sequence joins TRGV9 and TRGJP. No J segment appears in TCRdb, so it was assigned here by matching the sequence to germline. This CDR3 comprises 17 residues. Looked up from germline, CDR1 is GITISATS and CDR2 is ISYDGTV (reference sequence).

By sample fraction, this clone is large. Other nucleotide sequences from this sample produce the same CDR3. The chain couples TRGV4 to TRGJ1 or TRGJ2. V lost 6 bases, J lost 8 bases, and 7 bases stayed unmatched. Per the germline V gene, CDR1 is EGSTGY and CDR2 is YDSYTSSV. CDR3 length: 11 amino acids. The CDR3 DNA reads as TGTGCCACCTGGACTTCGGATAAGAAACTCTTT. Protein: CATWTSDKKLF.